The source of this T cell receptor (beta chain) is a study of blood T cell repertoires in COVID-19. Study at large: The United States, Italy and Spain supplied acute and convalescent COVID-19 samples. In each case, the material was cDNA or gDNA derived from T cells, B-cell-depleted T cells, or PBMCs.

In the study's own analysis: Reference gene primer amplification gave estimated nucleated cell counts. Here immunoSEQ multiplex PCR was the method, and the copy in TCRdb shows in-frame clones only, minus some. The D gene and trimming were derived from the DNA, and the V and J assignments and clone size from that table. The sample has around 280,000 clones, approximately 80% seen once; the top ten hold around 4.5%. CDR1 and CDR2 from the germline V gene are MDHEN and SYDVKM. V was cut by 3 bases and J by 6 bases, with 8 bases left in between. There are 12 residues in the CDR3. This clone was seen a handful of times.

The rearrangement links TRBV28 to TRBJ1-1; TRBD1 might be the D (5 bases). The source material was peripheral blood. The sequence was collected from a woman between 45 and 65 years old with active or convalescent COVID-19. This CDR3 reads CASSFGGSEAFF. CDR3 nucleotide sequence: TGTGCCAGCAGTTTCGGGGGGTCTGAAGCTTTCTTT.